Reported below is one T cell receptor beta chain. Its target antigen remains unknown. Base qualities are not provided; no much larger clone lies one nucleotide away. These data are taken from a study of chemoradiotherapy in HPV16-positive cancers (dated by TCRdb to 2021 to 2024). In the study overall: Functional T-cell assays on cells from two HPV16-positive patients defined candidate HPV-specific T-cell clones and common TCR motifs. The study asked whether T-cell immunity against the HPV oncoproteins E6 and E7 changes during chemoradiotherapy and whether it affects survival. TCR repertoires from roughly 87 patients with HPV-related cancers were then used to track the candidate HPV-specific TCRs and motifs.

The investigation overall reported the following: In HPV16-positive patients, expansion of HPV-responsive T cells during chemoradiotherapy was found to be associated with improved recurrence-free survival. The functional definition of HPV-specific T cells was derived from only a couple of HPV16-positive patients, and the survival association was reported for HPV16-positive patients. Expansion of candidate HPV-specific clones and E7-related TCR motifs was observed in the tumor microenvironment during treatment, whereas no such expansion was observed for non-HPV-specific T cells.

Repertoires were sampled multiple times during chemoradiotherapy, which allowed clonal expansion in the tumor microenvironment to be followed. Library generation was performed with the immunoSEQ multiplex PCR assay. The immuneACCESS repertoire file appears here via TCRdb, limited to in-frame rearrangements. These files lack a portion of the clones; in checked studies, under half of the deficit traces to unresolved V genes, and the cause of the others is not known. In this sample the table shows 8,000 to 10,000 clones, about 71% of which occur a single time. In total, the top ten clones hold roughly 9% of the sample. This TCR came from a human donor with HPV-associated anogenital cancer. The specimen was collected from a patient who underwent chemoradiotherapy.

The CDR3 is CASSQPGKGTEAFF. The nucleotides are TGCGCCAGCAGCCAACCGGGGAAGGGCACTGAAGCTTTCTTT. The receptor chain draws on TRBV4-1 and TRBJ1-1; the D segment cannot be called with confidence. Deletion took 2 bases off V and 4 bases off J, with a span of 11 bases between the germline ends. CDR1 and CDR2, looked up from the germline V gene, are MGHRA and YSYEKL. The CDR3 starts with the cysteine, ends with the phenylalanine, and has 14 residues. Solely the CDR3 DNA is kept, with 42 bases framed from the first base.